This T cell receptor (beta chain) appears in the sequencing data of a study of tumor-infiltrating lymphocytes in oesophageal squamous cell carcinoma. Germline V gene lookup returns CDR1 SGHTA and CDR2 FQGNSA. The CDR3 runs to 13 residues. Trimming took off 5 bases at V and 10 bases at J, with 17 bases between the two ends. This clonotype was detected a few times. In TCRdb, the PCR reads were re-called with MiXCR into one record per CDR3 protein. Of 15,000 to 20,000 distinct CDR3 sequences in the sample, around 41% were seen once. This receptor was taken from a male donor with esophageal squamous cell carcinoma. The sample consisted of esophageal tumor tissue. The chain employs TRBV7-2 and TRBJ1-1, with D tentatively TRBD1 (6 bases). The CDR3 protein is CASSLLLAQGAFF. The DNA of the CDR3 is TGTGCCAGCAGCCTCTTGCTGGCACAGGGAGCTTTCTTT. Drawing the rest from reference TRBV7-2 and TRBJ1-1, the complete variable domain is GAGVSQSPSNKVTEKGKDVELRCDPISGHTALYWYRQSLGQGLEFLIYFQGNSAPDKSGLPSDRFSAERTGGSVSTLTIQRTQQEDSAVYLCASSLLLAQGAFFGQGTRLTVV.